This record looks at one TCR beta chain sequence and its context. This clonotype was seen a handful of times. There is no known antigen for this receptor. Base quality data are lacking; no much larger clone is found one base away. The germline V gene encodes CDR1 SGDLS and CDR2 YYNGEE. Counted from cysteine to phenylalanine, this CDR3 has 13 amino acids. Only the CDR3 DNA is retained, 39 bases long and in frame from the first base. The germline ends are 12 bases apart after V is trimmed by 5 bases and J by 4 bases. The library was made by 5' RACE. Sequenced on an Illumina HiSeq 2500. A second about 7 to 11 cycle PCR used a sample-barcoded 5' primer and a J-beta primer mix. Each TCR beta cDNA molecule received a unique molecular identifier from a template-switch 5' adaptor carrying 12 random nucleotides. Each sample yielded at least 3 million CDR3-containing paired-end reads. First-strand cDNA synthesis was performed from all RNA using the Mint cDNA synthesis kit, with priming by a TRBC-specific oligonucleotide. After uracil-DNA glycosylase treatment, a first 18-cycle PCR used universal primers M1SS and BC2_uni_R on all cDNA. In the paper's pipeline: For normalization, 1 million high-quality reads, each with a distinct molecular identifier, were randomly selected from each sample. Reads with shared molecular identifiers were discarded instead of being binned into consensus sequences. MiTCR, run with a Q25 quality threshold and the strictest error-elimination algorithm, handled CDR3 identification, clonotype clustering and error correction. Lower-bound total TCR beta diversity was estimated with a nonparametric unseen species model using Euler transformation. TCRdb reprocessed the public reads (quality trimming at Q25 with fastp, clone calling with MiXCR) and kept in-frame beta chains. Duplicate CDR3 protein sequences are folded into a single record with the most common DNA and genes. TCRdb's processing, not the authors', yielded these V and J calls. The sample table lists 1.4 million to 1.5 million distinct CDR3 sequences, roughly 40% of them with a count of one. 7.9% of the sample is taken by the ten largest.

Systemically healthy Caucasian individuals from Russia, 39 in total and aged roughly 6 to 100 years, were included as donors. Each donor gave around 9.8 milliliters of peripheral blood, collected into EDTA-treated Vacutainer tubes. Ficoll-Paque density-gradient centrifugation was used to isolate PBMCs, with at least 7 million obtained per sample. Trizol reagent was used to extract total RNA from PBMCs, with at least 6 micrograms per sample. Naive CD45RAhigh/CD27high T cell percentages were measured by flow cytometry on a PBMC aliquot from every donor. This specimen belongs to a study of blood T cells in healthy people across ages (dated by TCRdb to 2015 to 2017). Describing the broader study: Template switching captured roughly one uniquely barcoded TCR beta cDNA molecule per two T cells in model experiments. To avoid experimental bias, donors of different ages were spread randomly across the sequencing lanes. The donors were divided into four age groups: young (average around 17 years), middle-aged (under 40), aged (approximately 62) and long-lived (more than 75). For two donors (one aged 18 to 30 and one aged 80 or older), the study analyzed two additional independent replicas of 1 million unique cDNA reads from the same blood draw. Age-related changes in TCR beta repertoire diversity were measured in the study by deep sequencing normalized with unique cDNA molecular identifiers. What the research found in general, with its limitations: Observed TCR beta diversity per million T cells fell roughly linearly with age, and a significant reduction was already apparent by age roughly 40. Compared with the aged group, the long-lived group had more naive CD4+ T cells, fewer expanded clones and increased TCR diversity, a pattern suggesting age selection. Estimates of total diversity based on one million sequenced T cells were regarded as lower bounds and as underestimates. Since profiling was done on bulk unsorted PBMCs, naive and antigen-experienced compartments could not be conclusively compared. Donor CMV infection status was unknown, potentially confounding age-related changes in expanded clonotypes. The percentage of naive T cells measured by flow cytometry correlated strongly with observed TCR beta diversity.

The chain was built from TRBV9 and TRBJ1-2; the D gene is possibly TRBD1, with 5 bases matching. The sequence derives from a woman aged 18-29 years in good health. What was sequenced was blood. The nucleotides read TGTGCCAGCAGTCAGGGATTGGTCTATGGCTACACCTTC. This is translated as CASSQGLVYGYTF.